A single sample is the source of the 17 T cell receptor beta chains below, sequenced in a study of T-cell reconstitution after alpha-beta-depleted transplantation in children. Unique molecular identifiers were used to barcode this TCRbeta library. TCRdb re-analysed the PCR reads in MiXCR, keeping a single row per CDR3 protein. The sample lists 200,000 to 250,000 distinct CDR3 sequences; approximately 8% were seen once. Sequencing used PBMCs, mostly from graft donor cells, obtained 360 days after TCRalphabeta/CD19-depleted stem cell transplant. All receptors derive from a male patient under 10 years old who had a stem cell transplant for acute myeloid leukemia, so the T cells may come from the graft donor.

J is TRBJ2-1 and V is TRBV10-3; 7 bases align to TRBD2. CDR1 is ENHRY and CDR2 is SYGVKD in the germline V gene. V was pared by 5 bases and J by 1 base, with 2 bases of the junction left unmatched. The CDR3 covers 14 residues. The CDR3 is CAISLAASYNEQFF. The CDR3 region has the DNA TGTGCCATCAGTCTAGCGGCTTCCTACAATGAGCAGTTCTTC.

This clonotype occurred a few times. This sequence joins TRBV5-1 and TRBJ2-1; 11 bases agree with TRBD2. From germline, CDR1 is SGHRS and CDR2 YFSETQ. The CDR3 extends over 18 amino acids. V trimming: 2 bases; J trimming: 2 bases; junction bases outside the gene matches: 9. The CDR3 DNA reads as TGCGCCAGCAGCTTTCCCCGACTAGCGGGGAAAGCCTACAATGAGCAGTTCTTC. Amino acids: CASSFPRLAGKAYNEQFF. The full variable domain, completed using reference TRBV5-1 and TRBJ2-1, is KAGVTQTPRYLIKTRGQQVTLSCSPISGHRSVSWYQQTPGQGLQFLFEYFSETQRNKGNFPGRFSGRQFSNSRSEMNVSTLELGDSALYLCASSFPRLAGKAYNEQFFGPGTRLTVL.

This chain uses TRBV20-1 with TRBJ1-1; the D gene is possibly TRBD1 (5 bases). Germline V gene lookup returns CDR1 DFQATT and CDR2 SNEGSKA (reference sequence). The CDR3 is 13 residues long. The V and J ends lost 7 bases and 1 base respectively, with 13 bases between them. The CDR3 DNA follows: TGCAGTGTCCGGGGCAAGAAGAACACTGAAGCTTTCTTT. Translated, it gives CSVRGKKNTEAFF.

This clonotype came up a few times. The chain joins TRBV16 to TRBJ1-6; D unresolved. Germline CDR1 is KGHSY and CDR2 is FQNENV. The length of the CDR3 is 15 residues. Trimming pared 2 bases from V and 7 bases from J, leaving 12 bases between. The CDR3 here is CASSQPRTRNSPLHF. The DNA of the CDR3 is TGTGCCAGCAGCCAACCTAGGACTCGGAATTCACCCCTCCACTTT.

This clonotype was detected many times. CDR3 sequence reads: CSARADTGELFF. The DNA for the CDR3 is TGCAGTGCTAGGGCGGACACCGGGGAGCTGTTTTTT. This rearrangement joins TRBV20-1 to TRBJ2-2; D uncertain. Deletions cut 3 bases from V and 3 bases from J, with 5 bases between. Germline lookup yields CDR1 DFQATT and CDR2 SNEGSKA (reference sequence). The length of the CDR3 is 12 residues.

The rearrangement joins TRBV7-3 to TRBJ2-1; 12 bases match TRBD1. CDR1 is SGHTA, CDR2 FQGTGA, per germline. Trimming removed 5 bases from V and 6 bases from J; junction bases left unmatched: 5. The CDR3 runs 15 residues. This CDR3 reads CASSVRDRGPNEQFF. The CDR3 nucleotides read TGTGCCAGCAGCGTCCGGGACAGGGGGCCCAATGAGCAGTTCTTC.

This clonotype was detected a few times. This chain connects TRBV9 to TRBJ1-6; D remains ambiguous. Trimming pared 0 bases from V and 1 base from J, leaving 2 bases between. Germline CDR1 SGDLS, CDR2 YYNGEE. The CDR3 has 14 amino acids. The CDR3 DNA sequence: TGTGCCAGCAGCGTAGAATCCTATAATTCACCCCTCCACTTT. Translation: CASSVESYNSPLHF. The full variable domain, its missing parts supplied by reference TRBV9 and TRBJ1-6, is DSGVTQTPKHLITATGQRVTLRCSPRSGDLSVYWYQQSLDQGLQFLIQYYNGEERAKGNILERFSAQQFPDLHSELNLSSLELGDSALYFCASSVESYNSPLHFGNGTRLTVT.

The CDR3 DNA is TGCAGTGCTAGATCCCCATCGGGGGATCAGCCCCAGCATTTT. As protein: CSARSPSGDQPQHF. This rearrangement joins TRBV20-1 to TRBJ1-5, with TRBD1 as a possible D gene (5 bases). Trimming pared 2 bases from V and 5 bases from J, leaving 13 bases between. This CDR3 comprises 14 residues. The germline V gene has CDR1 DFQATT and CDR2 SNEGSKA (reference sequence).

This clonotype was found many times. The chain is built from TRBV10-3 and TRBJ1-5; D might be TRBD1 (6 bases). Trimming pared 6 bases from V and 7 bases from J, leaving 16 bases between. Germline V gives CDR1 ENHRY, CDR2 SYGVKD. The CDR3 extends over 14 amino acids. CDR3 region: CAISPGQLTQPQHF. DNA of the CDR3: TGTGCCATCAGCCCCGGACAGTTGACACAGCCCCAGCATTTT.

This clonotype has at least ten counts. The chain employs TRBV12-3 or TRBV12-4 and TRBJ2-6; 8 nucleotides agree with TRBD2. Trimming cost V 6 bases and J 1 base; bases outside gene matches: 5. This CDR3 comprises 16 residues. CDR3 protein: CASSSSGGSGANVLTF. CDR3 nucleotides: TGTGCCAGCAGCTCCTCGGGAGGGTCTGGGGCCAACGTCCTGACTTTC.

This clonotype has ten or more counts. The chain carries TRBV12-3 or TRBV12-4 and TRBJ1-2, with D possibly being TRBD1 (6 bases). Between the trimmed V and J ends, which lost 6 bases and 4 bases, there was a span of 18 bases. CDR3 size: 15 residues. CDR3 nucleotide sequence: TGTGCCAGCAGCCCCTCCGACAGGTCCCTCTATGGCTACACCTTC. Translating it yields CASSPSDRSLYGYTF.

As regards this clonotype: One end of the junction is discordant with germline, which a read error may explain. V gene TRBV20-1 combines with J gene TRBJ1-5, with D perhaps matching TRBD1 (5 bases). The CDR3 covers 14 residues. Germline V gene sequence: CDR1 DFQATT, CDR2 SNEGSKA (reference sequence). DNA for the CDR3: TGCAGCGCTATATCCGGGGCTAGCAATCAGCCCCAGCATTTT. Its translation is CSAISGASNQPQHF.

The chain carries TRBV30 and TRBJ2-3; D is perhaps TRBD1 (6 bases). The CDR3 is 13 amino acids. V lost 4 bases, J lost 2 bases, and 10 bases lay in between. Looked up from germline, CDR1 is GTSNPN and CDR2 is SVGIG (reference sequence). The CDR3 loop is CAWMQGNTDTQYF. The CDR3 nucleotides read TGTGCCTGGATGCAGGGGAACACAGATACGCAGTATTTT. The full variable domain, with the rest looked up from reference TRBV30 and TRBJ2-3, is SQTIHQWPATLVQPVGSPLSLECTVEGTSNPNLYWYRQAAGRGLQLLFYSVGIGQISSEVPQNLSASRPQDRQFILSSKKLLLSDSGFYLCAWMQGNTDTQYFGPGTRLTVL.

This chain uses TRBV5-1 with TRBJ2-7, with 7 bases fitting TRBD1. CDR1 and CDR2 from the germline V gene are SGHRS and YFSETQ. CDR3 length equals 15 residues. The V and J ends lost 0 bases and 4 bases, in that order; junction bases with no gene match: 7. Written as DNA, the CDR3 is TGCGCCAGCAGCTTGGAGGGGGCCGTTGGGTACGAGCAGTACTTC. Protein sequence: CASSLEGAVGYEQYF.

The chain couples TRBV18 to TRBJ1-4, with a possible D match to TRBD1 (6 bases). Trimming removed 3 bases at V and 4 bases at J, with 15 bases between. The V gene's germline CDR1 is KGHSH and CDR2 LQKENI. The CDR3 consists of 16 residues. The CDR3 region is CASSPSAGGVNEKLFF. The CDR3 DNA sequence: TGTGCCAGCTCACCTTCAGCGGGGGGCGTTAATGAAAAACTGTTTTTT.

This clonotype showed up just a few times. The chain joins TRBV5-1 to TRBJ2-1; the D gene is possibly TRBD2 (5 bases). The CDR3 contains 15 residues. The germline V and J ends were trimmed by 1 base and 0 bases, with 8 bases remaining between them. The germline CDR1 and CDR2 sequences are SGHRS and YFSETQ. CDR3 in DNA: TGCGCCAGCAGCTTGAGCGGAGTCTCCTACAATGAGCAGTTCTTC. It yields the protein CASSLSGVSYNEQFF. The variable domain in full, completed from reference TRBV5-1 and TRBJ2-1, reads KAGVTQTPRYLIKTRGQQVTLSCSPISGHRSVSWYQQTPGQGLQFLFEYFSETQRNKGNFPGRFSGRQFSNSRSEMNVSTLELGDSALYLCASSLSGVSYNEQFFGPGTRLTVL.

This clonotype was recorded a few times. DNA of the CDR3: TGCAGTGCTAGAGTGATACAAGAGACCCAGTACTTC. Its translation: CSARVIQETQYF. The chain recombines TRBV20-1 with TRBJ2-5; no reliable D call. The CDR3 has 12 amino acids. V was trimmed by 1 base and J by 2 bases, leaving 5 bases between them. Germline CDR1 DFQATT, CDR2 SNEGSKA (reference sequence).